This entry is about one T cell receptor (beta chain). The target antigen is unknown. This sample stems from a study of T cell responses to AZD1222 COVID-19 vaccine. Across the study: Pooled in the analysis were second doses at about 4 or about 12 weeks.

Repertoires were generated with immunoSEQ multiplex PCR, while TCRdb's copy carries only in-frame clones and drops some. This table holds roughly 100,000 clones, around 89% found once. Germline CDR1 reads ENHRY; CDR2 reads SYGVKD. V lost 11 bases and J lost 4, with 9 bases in between. The CDR3 length is 11 residues. The study, taken as a whole, reports: The study identified only five or six AZD1222 recipients as seropositive at baseline. Vaccine-related CD4 TCRs covered spike, predominating at 160-218 and 743-854. White British people made up most donors, females outnumbered males, and clonal diversity was possibly underestimated.

This receptor was identified in an adult in good health. The material sequenced was peripheral blood, taken on day 0 of AZD1222 vaccination. The chain carries TRBV10-3 and TRBJ2-1; D is undetermined. The CDR3 sequence is CAPLPYNEQFF. Here the CDR3 DNA reads TGTGCCCCCCTTCCTTACAATGAGCAGTTCTTC.